These 14 T cell receptor beta chains were sequenced from one sample in a study of blood T cell repertoires in COVID-19. Here immunoSEQ multiplex PCR was the method, and the copy in TCRdb shows in-frame clones only, minus some. The sample lists about 98,000 clones, over 85% occurring once. The sample taken for sequencing was peripheral blood. These receptors were taken from a woman between 45 and 65 years old with COVID-19, enrolled during active disease.

The rearrangement joins TRBV5-1 to TRBJ1-2; D remains ambiguous. This CDR3 is built from 12 residues. Germline V lookup: CDR1 SGHRS, CDR2 YFSETQ. Deletions cut 4 bases from V and 8 bases from J, with 12 bases between. The CDR3 region is CASSASLEGYTF. CDR3 coding DNA: TGCGCCAGCAGCGCGTCCCTGGAGGGCTACACCTTC.

This clone has just a few counts. The sample contains more than one DNA sequence encoding this CDR3. This sequence joins TRBV27 and TRBJ1-6, with D hard to call. Trimming removed 3 bases from V and 7 bases from J, with 4 bases in between. Per germline, CDR1 MNHEY and CDR2 SMNVEV (reference sequence). The length of the CDR3 is 12 residues. The chain's CDR3 is CASSFQNSPLHF. Here the CDR3 DNA reads TGTGCCAGCAGTTTTCAGAATTCACCCCTCCACTTT.

The CDR3 spells CASSLTRDEQFF. The DNA of the CDR3 is TGTGCCAGCAGCTTAACCCGGGATGAGCAGTTCTTC. The chain couples TRBV7-3 to TRBJ2-1; D remains unclear. The CDR3 has 12 residues. CDR1 is SGHTA, CDR2 FQGTGA, per germline. Between the trimmed V and J ends, which lost 0 bases and 8 bases, there was a span of 5 bases. Looking up the rest from reference TRBV7-3 and TRBJ2-1 gives the full variable domain: GAGVSQTPSNKVTEKGKYVELRCDPISGHTALYWYRQSLGQGPEFLIYFQGTGAADDSGLPNDRFFAVRPEGSVSTLKIQRTERGDSAVYLCASSLTRDEQFFGPGTRLTVL.

The V and J genes are TRBV10-2 and TRBJ2-1, with D possibly TRBD2 on 7 matching bases. The ends were cut back, 4 bases at V and 9 bases at J, with 19 bases in the middle. CDR1 is WSHSY, CDR2 SAAADI, per germline. The CDR3 consists of 15 residues. The CDR3 loop is CASSVRGGQVGEQFF. The CDR3 DNA reads as TGCGCCAGCAGTGTTAGGGGGGGCCAGGTCGGTGAGCAGTTCTTC.

The J gene is TRBJ1-1, the V gene TRBV19; D is ambiguous. This CDR3 spans 12 amino acids. V lost 6 bases and J 1 base, leaving 6 bases between the germline ends. From germline, CDR1 is LNHDA and CDR2 SQIVND (reference sequence). CDR3 coding DNA: TGTGCCAGTAGGTCAGGGAACACTGAAGCTTTCTTT. It translates to CASRSGNTEAFF.

The chain has TRBV30 and TRBJ1-6, with TRBD1 as a possible D gene (6 bases). V lost 2 bases to trimming and J lost 7 bases, with 18 bases between them. This CDR3 has 16 residues. Germline values: CDR1 GTSNPN, CDR2 SVGIG (reference sequence). This CDR3 reads CAWSPPGTGKNSPLHF. Written as DNA, the CDR3 is TGTGCCTGGAGTCCGCCGGGAACAGGGAAGAATTCACCCCTCCACTTT.

The V gene is TRBV30, the J gene TRBJ2-1; 8 nucleotides line up with TRBD1. The V gene end was trimmed by 4 bases and the J gene end by 6 bases; junction bases not matched to a gene: 8. This CDR3 is built from 14 residues. CDR1 is GTSNPN, CDR2 SVGIG, per germline (reference sequence). For the CDR3, the DNA is TGTGCCTGGACCACAGGGGGATCCATCAATGAGCAGTTCTTC. Protein: CAWTTGGSINEQFF.

The rearrangement uses TRBV28 and TRBJ1-5, with D possibly matching TRBD1 (6 bases). The CDR3 runs 11 residues. The germline gives CDR1 MDHEN, CDR2 SYDVKM. CDR3: CATGINQPQHF. CDR3 bases: TGTGCTACAGGGATCAATCAGCCCCAGCATTTT.

The table lists this clone with a count of one. This chain connects TRBV19 to TRBJ2-1; 8 bases align to TRBD1. This CDR3 spans 15 amino acids. Germline CDR1 reads LNHDA; CDR2 reads SQIVND (reference sequence). The ends lost 2 bases at V and 5 bases at J; junction bases unmatched: 5. CDR3 bases: TGTGCCAGTAGTATACAGGGGGCCCTCCACAATGAGCAGTTCTTC. It encodes CASSIQGALHNEQFF. Looking up the rest from reference TRBV19 and TRBJ2-1 gives the full variable domain: DGGITQSPKYLFRKEGQNVTLSCEQNLNHDAMYWYRQDPGQGLRLIYYSQIVNDFQKGDIAEGYSVSREKKESFPLTVTSAQKNPTAFYLCASSIQGALHNEQFFGPGTRLTVL.

The genes are TRBV10-1 and TRBJ1-1; possible D gene TRBD1, 5 bases. The germline gives CDR1 WNHNN, CDR2 SYGVQD (reference sequence). The CDR3 length is 12 residues. The V end was cut by 8 bases, the J end by 0 bases, with 7 bases between. The CDR3 protein is CASRGVNTEAFF. CDR3 in DNA: TGCGCCAGCCGGGGGGTGAACACTGAAGCTTTCTTT.

The CDR3 here is CASSLRTGANTGELFF. The CDR3, as DNA: TGTGCCAGCAGCCTCCGAACAGGGGCTAACACCGGGGAGCTGTTTTTT. This chain connects TRBV4-2 to TRBJ2-2; 7 bases are a match to TRBD1. Unmatched junction bases numbered 7, after V lost 4 bases and J lost 2 bases. The V gene's germline CDR1 is LGHNA and CDR2 YNFKEQ. The length of the CDR3 is 16 residues.

DNA of the CDR3: TGTGCCAGCAGTCCTATAGCGGGGGCTACCGGGGAGCTGTTTTTT. Protein product: CASSPIAGATGELFF. This chain links TRBV7-3 with TRBJ2-2; 9 nucleotides match TRBD2. The CDR3 is made up of 15 amino acids. V was clipped by 6 bases and J by 5 bases; unmatched bases: 7. Germline CDR1 SGHTA, CDR2 FQGTGA.

The rearrangement links TRBV3-1 (or the pseudogene TRBV3-2) to TRBJ2-3; a weak D match, TRBD2 (6 bases). In germline, CDR1 is LGHDT, CDR2 YNNKEL (reference sequence). The ends were cut back, 1 base at V and 2 bases at J, with 10 bases in the middle. The CDR3 is 15 residues long. Here the CDR3 DNA reads TGTGCCAGCAGCCAAGCCGGGCGGGACACAGATACGCAGTATTTT. It encodes CASSQAGRDTDTQYF.

V gene TRBV7-3 combines with J gene TRBJ2-7; 14 bases match TRBD2. The CDR3 is made up of 16 amino acids. The J segment lost 4 bases and the V segment lost 0 bases, leaving 2 bases of the junction unmatched. Germline V gives CDR1 SGHTA, CDR2 FQGTGA. The DNA for the CDR3 is TGTGCCAGCAGCTTAACAAGGACTAGCGGGGGGTACGAGCAGTACTTC. It is translated as CASSLTRTSGGYEQYF.